This TCR beta chain was recovered during a study of T cells after yellow fever vaccination. In the case of this clonotype: The antigen is unknown.

V was trimmed by 2 bases and J by 0 bases, leaving 14 bases between them. Germline V lookup: CDR1 MNHEY, CDR2 SMNVEV (reference sequence). The CDR3 extends over 16 amino acids. Study-level points and caveats: Once the booster was given, most primary-vaccination clones reappeared, at approximately 97% for CD4 and around 90% for CD8. Though it reached lower strength, the secondary response hit its peak faster, day 5 versus 15.

Synthesis of TCR cDNA relied on 5'RACE template switching, which attached a universal primer site and UMIs. TCRdb reanalysed the 5' RACE reads using MiXCR and keeps one entry per CDR3 protein. The table lists some 600,000 distinct CDR3 sequences, about 12% of them singletons. This clonotype originated in a man aged 25 to 40 who received the YFV17D yellow fever vaccine. The chain joins TRBV27 to TRBJ2-7; D not certain. The sample consisted of PBMCs, taken on the day of the yellow fever booster vaccination. The CDR3 region is CASSLNVAFSSYEQYF. As DNA, the CDR3 is TGTGCCAGCAGTTTAAACGTTGCGTTCAGCTCCTACGAGCAGTACTTC.